Below, 30 T cell receptor beta chains from the same sample are listed, as sequenced in a study of technical replicates of blood from several donors. Sequenced by immunoSEQ multiplex PCR; TCRdb stores in-frame clones only, minus some. The sample has fewer than 75,000 clones; 85% to 90% are singletons. Material for sequencing was PBMCs. The receptors were sampled from a human donor in good health. Some clones in this sample may be carry-over from other donors' samples.

This sequence joins TRBV18 and TRBJ2-3, with TRBD1 identical over 9 bases. The CDR3 consists of 16 residues. Germline assignment: CDR1 KGHSH and CDR2 LQKENI. V shed 5 bases, J shed 3 bases, and the junction held 9 bases outside the gene matches. CDR3 nucleotide sequence: TGTGCCAGCTCAGAACTCAGGACAGGGGTTACAGATACGCAGTATTTT. Amino acids: CASSELRTGVTDTQYF.

The J gene is TRBJ1-3, the V gene TRBV4-3; 8 bases map to TRBD1. CDR1 LGHNA and CDR2 YSLEER come from the germline V gene. CDR3 size: 16 residues. With 3 bases clipped from V and 0 bases from J, the junction kept 4 bases outside the gene matches. The CDR3 loop reads CASSQVTGASGNTIYF. The CDR3, as DNA: TGCGCCAGCAGCCAGGTGACAGGGGCCTCTGGAAACACCATATATTTT.

The CDR3 nucleotides read TGCAGCGGAACTACAGGGGGCCCGGACACCGGGGAGCTGTTTTTT. Its protein is CSGTTGGPDTGELFF. The gene calls are TRBV29-1 and TRBJ2-2, with 9 bases aligning to TRBD1. CDR1 SQVTM and CDR2 ANQGSEA come from the germline V gene. The V and J ends lost 7 bases and 3 bases, in that order; junction bases with no gene match: 9. The CDR3 is 15 residues long.

The chain combines TRBV6-6 with TRBJ2-1; 11 positions agree with TRBD2. CDR1 is MNHNY and CDR2 is SVGAGI in the germline V gene (reference sequence). The CDR3 is 15 residues long. The V and J ends lost 6 bases and 4 bases, in that order; junction bases with no gene match: 5. The CDR3 here is CASSPTSGIYNEQFF. In nucleotides, the CDR3 is TGTGCCAGCAGCCCGACTAGCGGGATTTACAATGAGCAGTTCTTC.

The chain combines TRBV4-3 with TRBJ2-4, with D possibly TRBD2 on 6 matching bases. Trimming shortened V by 0 bases and J by 0 bases, and 15 bases separated the two germline ends. The germline V gene encodes CDR1 LGHNA and CDR2 YSLEER. The CDR3 length is 18 residues. The CDR3 sequence: CASSQEMGGDLAKNIQYF. Written as DNA, the CDR3 is TGCGCCAGCAGCCAAGAGATGGGGGGAGACCTAGCCAAAAACATTCAGTACTTC.

The V and J genes are TRBV12-5 and TRBJ2-1; D call uncertain. The CDR3 length is 14 residues. Between the trimmed V and J ends, which lost 7 bases and 7 bases, there was a span of 17 bases. The germline V gene encodes CDR1 LGHNT and CDR2 FRNRAP. The CDR3 protein is CASALESPGNEQFF. DNA of the CDR3: TGTGCTAGTGCGCTGGAGTCCCCGGGTAATGAGCAGTTCTTC.

The rearrangement joins TRBV7-2 to TRBJ2-7, with D maybe TRBD1 (5 bases). Germline lookup yields CDR1 SGHTA and CDR2 FQGNSA. The ends were cut back, 5 bases at V and 0 bases at J, with 11 bases in the middle. This CDR3 has 14 amino acids. CDR3 sequence (DNA): TGTGCCAGCAGCGCATACAGGAGCTCCTACGAGCAGTACTTC. Amino acids: CASSAYRSSYEQYF.

The chain links TRBV7-2 to TRBJ2-1, with a weak D call TRBD2 (6 bases). Germline values: CDR1 SGHTA, CDR2 FQGNSA. There are 13 residues in the CDR3. Trimming stripped 3 bases from V and 9 bases from J, with 12 bases between. The CDR3 DNA is TGTGCCAGCAGCTTCGGCTTCGGGGGTGAGCAGTTCTTC. Protein sequence: CASSFGFGGEQFF.

This chain connects TRBV6-5 to TRBJ2-3, with 10 nucleotides matching TRBD1. V lost 6 bases to trimming and J lost 6 bases; unmatched junction nucleotides: 0. The germline gives CDR1 MNHEY, CDR2 SVGAGI. The CDR3 consists of 12 residues. CDR3 nucleotides: TGTGCCAGCAGGGACAGGGGGGATACGCAGTATTTT. Protein sequence: CASRDRGDTQYF.

The rearrangement joins TRBV7-9 to TRBJ1-1; perhaps TRBD1 as D (6 bases). The CDR3 is 17 residues long. Per germline, CDR1 SEHNR and CDR2 FQNEAQ (reference sequence). V lost 1 base, J lost 1 base, and 16 bases lay in between. Here the CDR3 reads CASSLVILAGENTEAFF. CDR3 sequence (DNA): TGTGCCAGCAGCTTAGTTATCTTGGCAGGGGAGAACACTGAAGCTTTCTTT.

This chain uses TRBV5-5 with TRBJ1-2, with TRBD1 matching over 7 bases. Germline V gene lookup returns CDR1 SGHKS and CDR2 YYEKEE (reference sequence). There are 15 residues in the CDR3. After removal of 4 bases from V and 2 bases from J, the junction contained 8 bases not matched to a gene. CDR3 DNA: TGTGCCAGCAGCCCAGGACAGGAACCAAACTATGGCTACACCTTC. Protein sequence: CASSPGQEPNYGYTF. Together with reference TRBV5-5 and TRBJ1-2, the CDR3 gives the full variable domain: DAGVTQSPTHLIKTRGQQVTLRCSPISGHKSVSWYQQVLGQGPQFIFQYYEKEERGRGNFPDRFSARQFPNYSSELNVNALLLGDSALYLCASSPGQEPNYGYTFGSGTRLTVV.

V usage is TRBV5-1 and J usage is TRBJ1-3, with D perhaps TRBD1 (6 bases). This CDR3 has 14 residues. Deletions cut 2 bases from V and 4 bases from J, with 10 bases between. Germline CDR1 and CDR2: SGHRS and YFSETQ. The CDR3 coding sequence is TGCGCCAGCAGCTTACAGGGTTTAGGAAACACCATATATTTT. This translates into CASSLQGLGNTIYF. Using reference TRBV5-1 and TRBJ1-3 for the parts outside the CDR3, the full variable domain is KAGVTQTPRYLIKTRGQQVTLSCSPISGHRSVSWYQQTPGQGLQFLFEYFSETQRNKGNFPGRFSGRQFSNSRSEMNVSTLELGDSALYLCASSLQGLGNTIYFGEGSWLTVV.

The J gene is TRBJ2-1, the V gene TRBV6-1; TRBD2 matches at 10 bases. Germline CDR1 is MNHNS and CDR2 is SASEGT. This CDR3 is built from 15 residues. The J segment lost 8 bases and the V segment lost 6 bases, leaving 10 bases of the junction unmatched. In DNA form, the CDR3 reads TGTGCCAGCAGCGCGAGGAGCGGGGGGGCGGATGAGCAGTTCTTC. It codes for CASSARSGGADEQFF.

This chain uses TRBV5-1 with TRBJ2-1, with TRBD2 identical over 15 bases. Per germline, CDR1 SGHRS and CDR2 YFSETQ. J lost 8 bases, V lost 4 bases, and 4 bases had no gene match. The CDR3 has 15 residues. The CDR3 spells CASSTGLAGGDEQFF. The CDR3 coding sequence is TGCGCCAGCAGCACTGGACTAGCGGGGGGGGATGAGCAGTTCTTC.

V is TRBV20-1 and J is TRBJ2-1; no clear D. The V and J ends lost 7 bases and 3 bases respectively, with 7 bases between them. Germline CDR1 is DFQATT and CDR2 is SNEGSKA (reference sequence). This CDR3 contains 11 residues. The CDR3 here is CSVSRYNEQFF. Here the CDR3 DNA reads TGCAGTGTCTCGCGCTACAATGAGCAGTTCTTC.

The chain uses TRBV7-9 and TRBJ2-1; TRBD2 matches 7 bases. The germline gives CDR1 SEHNR, CDR2 FQNEAQ (reference sequence). J was trimmed by 10 bases and V by 6 bases; bases with no gene match: 9. The CDR3 loop spans 13 amino acids. This CDR3 reads CASSYRGVQEQFF. The CDR3 DNA follows: TGTGCCAGCAGTTACCGGGGGGTTCAAGAGCAGTTCTTC.

V usage is TRBV5-8 and J usage is TRBJ1-4; possibly TRBD1 for D (6 bases). Germline V gene data show CDR1 as SGHTS and CDR2 as YDEGEE. The CDR3 is 15 amino acids. Trimming took off 4 bases at V and 3 bases at J, with 13 bases between the two ends. CDR3 region: CASSGGQSANEKLFF. As DNA, the CDR3 is TGTGCCAGCAGCGGTGGACAGAGCGCTAATGAAAAACTGTTTTTT.

The chain employs TRBV7-2 and TRBJ1-4; a weak D match, TRBD1 (6 bases). The CDR3 is made up of 18 amino acids. The germline V gene has CDR1 SGHTA and CDR2 FQGNSA. V was cut by 1 base and J by 3 bases, with 18 bases left in between. CDR3 DNA: TGTGCCAGCAGCTTAGTTCCGGTCGGGGGGCGAGCTAATGAAAAACTGTTTTTT. Amino acids: CASSLVPVGGRANEKLFF.

In its sample, this clone was seen a few times. Written as DNA, the CDR3 is TGTGCCATCAGTGCCCTTAAACCTGCGCGCGGGGGGCTGAGCGGGGAGCTGTTTTTT. Its protein is CAISALKPARGGLSGELFF. The V call is TRBV10-3, the J call TRBJ2-2; 8 bases are a match to TRBD2. Germline CDR1 reads ENHRY; CDR2 reads SYGVKD. J was trimmed by 7 bases and V by 4 bases; bases with no gene match: 20. This CDR3 is 19 amino acids long.

The chain is built from TRBV27 and TRBJ2-1; D uncertain. The V end lost 6 bases, the J end lost 13 bases, and 16 bases lay between the germline ends. Germline V gene lookup returns CDR1 MNHEY and CDR2 SMNVEV (reference sequence). The CDR3 is 12 amino acids. DNA of the CDR3: TGTGCCAGCAGCCGAAGTACAAATCGTCAGTTCTTC. Translated: CASSRSTNRQFF.

The V call is TRBV15, the J call TRBJ2-3; D is unresolved. The CDR3 is made up of 16 amino acids. The germline gives CDR1 LNHNV, CDR2 YYDKDF (reference sequence). V lost 0 bases to trimming and J lost 0 bases, with 10 bases between them. This CDR3 is CATSRDRGKSTDTQYF. The CDR3 bases are TGTGCCACCAGCAGAGATCGTGGCAAGAGCACAGATACGCAGTATTTT.

The rearrangement joins TRBV6-6 to TRBJ2-7; TRBD1 matches at 9 bases. The germline CDR1 and CDR2 sequences are MNHNY and SVGAGI (reference sequence). V shed 4 bases and J 5 bases; nucleotides not matched to a gene: 9. The CDR3 length is 15 residues. CDR3 in amino acids: CASSFEGTGHDEQYF. As DNA, the CDR3 is TGTGCCAGCAGTTTTGAAGGGACAGGGCATGACGAGCAGTACTTC.

CDR3 bases: TGTGCCAGCAGCATAAACAATGAGCAGTTCTTC. Translation gives CASSINNEQFF. The chain joins TRBV7-9 to TRBJ2-1, with D unresolved. This CDR3 is 11 amino acids long. Trimming left V 5 bases short and J 5 bases short, with 4 bases between. CDR1 is SEHNR, CDR2 FQNEAQ, per germline (reference sequence).

The genes are TRBV10-3 and TRBJ1-2; 7 bases align to TRBD1. The CDR3 totals 16 residues. From germline, CDR1 is ENHRY and CDR2 SYGVKD. V dropped 2 bases and J dropped 3; count of bases not matched to a gene: 9. As DNA, the CDR3 is TGTGCCATCAGTGAGACACAGGGGCCGTGGGACTATGGCTACACCTTC. Its protein product is CAISETQGPWDYGYTF.

This chain connects TRBV10-3 to TRBJ2-3; 7 positions match TRBD2. V gave up 11 bases and J gave up 6 bases; unmatched junction bases: 11. Germline V gene data show CDR1 as ENHRY and CDR2 as SYGVKD. CDR3 length equals 13 residues. The CDR3 is CASGRELKDTQYF. CDR3 in DNA: TGTGCCTCGGGGCGGGAGCTAAAGGATACGCAGTATTTT.

The chain joins TRBV7-9 to TRBJ1-1, with D possibly TRBD1 on 6 matching bases. The CDR3 extends over 15 amino acids. Between the trimmed V and J ends, which lost 2 bases and 5 bases, there was a span of 15 bases. Germline V CDR1 and CDR2: SEHNR, FQNEAQ (reference sequence). The CDR3 is CASSLNNRVGTEAFF. DNA of the CDR3: TGTGCCAGCAGCTTAAACAACAGGGTCGGGACTGAAGCTTTCTTT.

The CDR3 region has the DNA TGCGCCAGCAGCGTCTCAACAGGCGGAATGGTCCGGACGCAGTATTTT. Translated, it gives CASSVSTGGMVRTQYF. V gene TRBV5-1 combines with J gene TRBJ2-3, with TRBD1 as a possible D gene (5 bases). Germline V gene lookup returns CDR1 SGHRS and CDR2 YFSETQ. Trimming stripped 4 bases from V and 9 bases from J, with 24 bases between. This CDR3 is 16 amino acids long.

The chain carries TRBV6-5 and TRBJ1-2, with D unclear. Germline CDR1 is MNHEY and CDR2 is SVGAGI. The CDR3 totals 14 residues. Trimming took off 0 bases at V and 2 bases at J, with 7 bases between the two ends. The DNA of the CDR3 is TGTGCCAGCAGTTACTCCCGCGGAAACTATGGCTACACCTTC. As protein: CASSYSRGNYGYTF.

In nucleotides, the CDR3 is TGTGCCAGCAGCGTAGACGGCACTGAAGCTTTCTTT. Translating gives CASSVDGTEAFF. The V call is TRBV9, the J call TRBJ1-1; D gene ambiguous. The CDR3 contains 12 residues. Trimming left V 0 bases short and J 4 bases short, with 4 bases between. CDR1 and CDR2 (germline): SGDLS, YYNGEE. Combining the CDR3 with reference TRBV9 and TRBJ1-1 gives the whole variable domain DSGVTQTPKHLITATGQRVTLRCSPRSGDLSVYWYQQSLDQGLQFLIQYYNGEERAKGNILERFSAQQFPDLHSELNLSSLELGDSALYFCASSVDGTEAFFGQGTRLTVV.

CDR3 sequence reads: CASSLRDTQYF. CDR3 DNA sequence: TGTGCCAGCAGTCTCAGGGATACGCAGTATTTT. The chain links TRBV11-2 to TRBJ2-3; D not resolved. Germline V CDR1 and CDR2: SGHAT, FQNNGV. This CDR3 comprises 11 residues. Trimming removed 6 bases from V and 6 bases from J, with 7 bases in between. Full variable domain (outside the CDR3, taken from reference TRBV11-2 and TRBJ2-3): EAGVAQSPRYKIIEKRQSVAFWCNPISGHATLYWYQQILGQGPKLLIQFQNNGVVDDSQLPKDRFSAERLKGVDSTLKIQPAKLEDSAVYLCASSLRDTQYFGPGTRLTVL.